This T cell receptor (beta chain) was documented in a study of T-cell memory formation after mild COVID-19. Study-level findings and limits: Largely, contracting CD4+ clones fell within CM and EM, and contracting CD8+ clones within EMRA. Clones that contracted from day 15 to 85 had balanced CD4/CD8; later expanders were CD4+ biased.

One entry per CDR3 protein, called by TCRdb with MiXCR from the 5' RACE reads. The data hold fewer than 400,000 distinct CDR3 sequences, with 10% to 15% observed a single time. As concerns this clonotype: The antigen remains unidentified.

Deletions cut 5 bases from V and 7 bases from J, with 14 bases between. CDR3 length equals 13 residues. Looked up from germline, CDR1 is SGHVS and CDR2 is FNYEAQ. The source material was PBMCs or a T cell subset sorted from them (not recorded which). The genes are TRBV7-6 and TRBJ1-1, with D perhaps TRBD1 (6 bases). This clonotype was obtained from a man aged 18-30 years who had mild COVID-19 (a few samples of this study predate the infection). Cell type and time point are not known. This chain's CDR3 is CASSTGTPYEAFF. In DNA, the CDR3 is TGTGCCAGCAGCACCGGGACACCATATGAAGCTTTCTTT.